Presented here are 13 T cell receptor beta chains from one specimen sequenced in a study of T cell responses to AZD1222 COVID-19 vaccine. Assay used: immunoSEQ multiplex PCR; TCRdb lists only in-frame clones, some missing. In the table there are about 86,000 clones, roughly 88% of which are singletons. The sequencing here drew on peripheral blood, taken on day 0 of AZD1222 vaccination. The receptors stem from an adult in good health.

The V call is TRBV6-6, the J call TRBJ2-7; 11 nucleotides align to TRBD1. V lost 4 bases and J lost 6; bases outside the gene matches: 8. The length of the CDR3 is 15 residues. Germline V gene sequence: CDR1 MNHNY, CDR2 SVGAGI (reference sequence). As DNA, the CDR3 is TGTGCCAGCAGTTTCTCCGGGACAGGGGGGGTCGAGCAGTACTTC. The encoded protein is CASSFSGTGGVEQYF.

This CDR3 reads CASPGQGGEKLFF. The CDR3 DNA reads as TGTGCCTCACCGGGACAGGGTGGCGAAAAACTGTTTTTT. The chain joins TRBV30 to TRBJ1-4; 9 bases fit TRBD1. Per the germline V gene, CDR1 is GTSNPN and CDR2 is SVGIG (reference sequence). Trimming at V came to 7 bases and at J to 8 bases, leaving 8 bases not matched to a gene. CDR3 length: 13 amino acids.

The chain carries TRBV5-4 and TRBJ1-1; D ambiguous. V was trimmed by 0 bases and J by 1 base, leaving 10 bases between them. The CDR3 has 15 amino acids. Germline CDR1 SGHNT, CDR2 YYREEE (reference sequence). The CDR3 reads CASSLEGSENTEAFF. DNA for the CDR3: TGTGCCAGCAGCTTGGAGGGTAGTGAGAACACTGAAGCTTTCTTT.

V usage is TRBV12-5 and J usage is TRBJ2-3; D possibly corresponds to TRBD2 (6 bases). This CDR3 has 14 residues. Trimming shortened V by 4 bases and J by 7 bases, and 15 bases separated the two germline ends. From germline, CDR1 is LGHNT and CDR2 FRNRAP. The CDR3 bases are TGTGCTAGTGGTTCGGGAGAGTCCCCTAATACGCAGTATTTT. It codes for CASGSGESPNTQYF.

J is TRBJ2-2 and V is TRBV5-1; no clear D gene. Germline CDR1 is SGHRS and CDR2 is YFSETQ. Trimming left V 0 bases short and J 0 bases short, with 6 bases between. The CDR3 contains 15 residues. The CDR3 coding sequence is TGCGCCAGCAGCTTGGATTCCGCGAACACCGGGGAGCTGTTTTTT. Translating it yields CASSLDSANTGELFF.

The DNA of the CDR3 is TGTGCCAGCTCACCACACCCTCAGTACGAGCAGTACTTC. It yields the protein CASSPHPQYEQYF. The chain combines TRBV18 with TRBJ2-7; D is unclear. The CDR3 spans 13 residues. The V gene lost 1 base and the J gene lost 4 bases, with 8 bases spanning the gap. Germline V lookup: CDR1 KGHSH, CDR2 LQKENI.

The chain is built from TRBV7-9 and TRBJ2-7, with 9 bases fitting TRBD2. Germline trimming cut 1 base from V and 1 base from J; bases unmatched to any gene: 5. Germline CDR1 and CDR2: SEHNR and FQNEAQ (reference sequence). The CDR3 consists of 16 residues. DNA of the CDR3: TGTGCCAGCAGCTTAGTGGTAGCGGGAGATTCCTACGAGCAGTACTTC. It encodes CASSLVVAGDSYEQYF.

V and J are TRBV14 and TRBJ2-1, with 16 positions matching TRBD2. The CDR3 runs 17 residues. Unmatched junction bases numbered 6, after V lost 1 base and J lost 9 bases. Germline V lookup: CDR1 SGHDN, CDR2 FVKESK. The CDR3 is CASSQVGTSGRVIEQFF. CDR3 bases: TGTGCCAGCAGCCAAGTTGGGACTAGCGGGAGGGTTATTGAGCAGTTCTTC.

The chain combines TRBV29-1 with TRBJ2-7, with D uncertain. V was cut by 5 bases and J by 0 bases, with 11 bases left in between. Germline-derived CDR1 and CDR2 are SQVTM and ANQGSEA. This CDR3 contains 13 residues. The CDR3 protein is CSVSGVGSYEQYF. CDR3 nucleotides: TGCAGCGTTAGTGGTGTAGGCTCCTACGAGCAGTACTTC.

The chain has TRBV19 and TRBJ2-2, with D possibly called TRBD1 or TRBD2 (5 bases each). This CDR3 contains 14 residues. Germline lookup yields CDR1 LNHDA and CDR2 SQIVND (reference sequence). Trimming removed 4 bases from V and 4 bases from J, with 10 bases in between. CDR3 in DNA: TGTGCCAGTAGTAGGGGGACCACCACCGGGGAGCTGTTTTTT. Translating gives CASSRGTTTGELFF. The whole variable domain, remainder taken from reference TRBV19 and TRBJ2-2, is DGGITQSPKYLFRKEGQNVTLSCEQNLNHDAMYWYRQDPGQGLRLIYYSQIVNDFQKGDIAEGYSVSREKKESFPLTVTSAQKNPTAFYLCASSRGTTTGELFFGEGSRLTVL.

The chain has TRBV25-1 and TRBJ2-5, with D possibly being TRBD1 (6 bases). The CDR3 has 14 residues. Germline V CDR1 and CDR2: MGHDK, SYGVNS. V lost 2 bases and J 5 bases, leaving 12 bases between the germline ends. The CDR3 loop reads CASSERGSRETQYF. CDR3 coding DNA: TGTGCCAGCAGTGAAAGGGGGAGTAGGGAGACCCAGTACTTC.

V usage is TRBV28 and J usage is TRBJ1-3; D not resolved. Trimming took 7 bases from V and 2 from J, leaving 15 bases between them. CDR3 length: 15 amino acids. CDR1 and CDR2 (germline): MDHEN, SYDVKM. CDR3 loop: CASTPPLLAGNTIYF. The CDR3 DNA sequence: TGTGCCAGCACCCCACCGCTACTAGCTGGAAACACCATATATTTT. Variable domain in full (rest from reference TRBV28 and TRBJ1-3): DVKVTQSSRYLVKRTGEKVFLECVQDMDHENMFWYRQDPGLGLRLIYFSYDVKMKEKGDIPEGYSVSREKKERFSLILESASTNQTSMYLCASTPPLLAGNTIYFGEGSWLTVV.

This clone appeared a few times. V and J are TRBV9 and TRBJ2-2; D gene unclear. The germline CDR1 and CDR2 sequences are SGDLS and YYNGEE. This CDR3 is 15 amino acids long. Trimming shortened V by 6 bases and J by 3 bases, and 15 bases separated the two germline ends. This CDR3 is CASNLDGFYTGELFF. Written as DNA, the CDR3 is TGTGCCAGCAATCTTGACGGATTCTACACCGGGGAGCTGTTTTTT. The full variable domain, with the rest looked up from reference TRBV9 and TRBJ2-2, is DSGVTQTPKHLITATGQRVTLRCSPRSGDLSVYWYQQSLDQGLQFLIQYYNGEERAKGNILERFSAQQFPDLHSELNLSSLELGDSALYFCASNLDGFYTGELFFGEGSRLTVL.